Many counts were recorded for the clone carrying this T cell receptor (beta chain). Antigen unknown. V lost 3 bases and J lost 0, with 8 bases in between. CDR3 size: 14 residues. This entry belongs to a study of Graves' ophthalmopathy and Graves' hyperthyroidism. The hyperthyroidism patients, aged 18 to 65, had been newly diagnosed, with under 2 months' duration. Broader study findings: Sensitivity of around 85% and specificity of about 77% were achieved when a 13-signature model separated ophthalmopathy from stable hyperthyroidism.

Amplification of TCR beta CDR3 regions used RNA transcripts. Second-round multiplex PCR came after first-round RT-PCR with HTBI primers. Each CDR3 protein gets one entry after TCRdb re-called the multiplex PCR reads with MiXCR. Of under 800,000 distinct CDR3 sequences in the sample, approximately 21% were seen once. The sample consisted of peripheral blood. The source of this sequence is a woman under 30 with stable Graves' hyperthyroidism. Some clones in this sample may be carry-over from other donors' samples. The chain carries TRBV12-3 or TRBV12-4 and TRBJ1-1; D remains unclear. The DNA of the CDR3 is TGTGCCAGCAGTTTTTTTGGCATGAACACTGAAGCTTTCTTT. Translating gives CASSFFGMNTEAFF.